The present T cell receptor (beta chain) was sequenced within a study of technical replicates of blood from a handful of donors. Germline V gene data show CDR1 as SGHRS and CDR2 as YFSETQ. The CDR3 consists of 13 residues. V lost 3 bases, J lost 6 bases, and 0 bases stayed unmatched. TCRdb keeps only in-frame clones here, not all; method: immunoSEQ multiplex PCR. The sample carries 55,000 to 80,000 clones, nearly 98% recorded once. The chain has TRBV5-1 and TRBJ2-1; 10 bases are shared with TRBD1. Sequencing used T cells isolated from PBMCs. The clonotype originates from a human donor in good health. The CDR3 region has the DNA TGCGCCAGCAGCTGGACAGGGGGCAATGAGCAGTTCTTC. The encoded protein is CASSWTGGNEQFF.